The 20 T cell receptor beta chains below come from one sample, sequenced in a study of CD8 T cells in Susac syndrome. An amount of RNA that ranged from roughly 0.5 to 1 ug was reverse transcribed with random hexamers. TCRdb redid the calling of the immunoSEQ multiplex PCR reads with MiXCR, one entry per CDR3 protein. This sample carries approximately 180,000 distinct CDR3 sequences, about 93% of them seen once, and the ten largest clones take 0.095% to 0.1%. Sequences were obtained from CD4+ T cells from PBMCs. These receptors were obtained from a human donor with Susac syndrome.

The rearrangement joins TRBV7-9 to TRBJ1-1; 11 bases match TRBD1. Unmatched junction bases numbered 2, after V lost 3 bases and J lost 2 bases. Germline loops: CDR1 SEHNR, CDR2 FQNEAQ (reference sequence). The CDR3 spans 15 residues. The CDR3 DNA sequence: TGTGCCAGCAGCTTGGACAGGGGGCGAAACACTGAAGCTTTCTTT. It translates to CASSLDRGRNTEAFF.

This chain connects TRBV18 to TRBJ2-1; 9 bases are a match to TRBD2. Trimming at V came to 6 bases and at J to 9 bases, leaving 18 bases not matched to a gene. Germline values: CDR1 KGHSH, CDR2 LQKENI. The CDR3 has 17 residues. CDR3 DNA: TGTGCCAGCTCTCCAAACCACACAAGCGGGAGGTGGGGTGAGCAGTTCTTC. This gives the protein CASSPNHTSGRWGEQFF. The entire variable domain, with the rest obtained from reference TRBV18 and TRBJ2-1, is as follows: NAGVMQNPRHLVRRRGQEARLRCSPMKGHSHVYWYRQLPEEGLKFMVYLQKENIIDESGMPKERFSAEFPKEGPSILRIQQVVRGDSAAYFCASSPNHTSGRWGEQFFGPGTRLTVL.

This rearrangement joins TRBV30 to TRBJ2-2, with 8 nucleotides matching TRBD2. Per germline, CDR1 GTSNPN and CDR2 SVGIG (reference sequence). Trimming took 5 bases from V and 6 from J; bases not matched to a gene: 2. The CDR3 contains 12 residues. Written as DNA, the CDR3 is TGTGCCTGGGGACTAGCTGCCGGGGAGCTGTTTTTT. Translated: CAWGLAAGELFF. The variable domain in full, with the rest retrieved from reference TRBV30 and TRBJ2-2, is SQTIHQWPATLVQPVGSPLSLECTVEGTSNPNLYWYRQAAGRGLQLLFYSVGIGQISSEVPQNLSASRPQDRQFILSSKKLLLSDSGFYLCAWGLAAGELFFGEGSRLTVL.

The CDR3 region is CASSSSGDRGYEQYF. Written as DNA, the CDR3 is TGTGCCAGCAGCTCCTCTGGGGACAGGGGGTACGAGCAGTACTTC. The chain recombines TRBV7-2 with TRBJ2-7; 11 bases are a match to TRBD1. V lost 4 bases to trimming and J lost 4 bases; unmatched junction nucleotides: 6. This CDR3 contains 15 residues. The V gene's germline CDR1 is SGHTA and CDR2 FQGNSA.

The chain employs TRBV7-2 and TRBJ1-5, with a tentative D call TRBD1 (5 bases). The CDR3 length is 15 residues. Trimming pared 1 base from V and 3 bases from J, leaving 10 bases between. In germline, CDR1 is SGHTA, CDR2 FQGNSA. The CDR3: CASSLVRGANQPQHF. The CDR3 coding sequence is TGTGCCAGCAGCTTAGTACGAGGGGCCAATCAGCCCCAGCATTTT.

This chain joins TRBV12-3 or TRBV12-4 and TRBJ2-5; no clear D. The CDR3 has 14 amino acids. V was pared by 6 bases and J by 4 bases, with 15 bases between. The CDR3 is CASRATQLSETQYF. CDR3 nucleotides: TGTGCCAGCAGGGCGACACAACTTTCAGAGACCCAGTACTTC.

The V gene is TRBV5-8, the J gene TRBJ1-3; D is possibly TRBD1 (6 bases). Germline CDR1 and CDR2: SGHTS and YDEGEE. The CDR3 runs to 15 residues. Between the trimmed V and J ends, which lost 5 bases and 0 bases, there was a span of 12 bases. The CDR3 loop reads CASSRGESSGNTIYF. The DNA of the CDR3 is TGTGCCAGCAGTAGGGGGGAGAGCTCTGGAAACACCATATATTTT.

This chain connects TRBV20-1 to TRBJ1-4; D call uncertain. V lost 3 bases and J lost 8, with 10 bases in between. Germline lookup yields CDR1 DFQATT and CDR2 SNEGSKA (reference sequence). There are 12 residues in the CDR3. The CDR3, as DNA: TGCAGTGCTAGTCGTGATGGAGAAAAACTGTTTTTT. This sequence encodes CSASRDGEKLFF.

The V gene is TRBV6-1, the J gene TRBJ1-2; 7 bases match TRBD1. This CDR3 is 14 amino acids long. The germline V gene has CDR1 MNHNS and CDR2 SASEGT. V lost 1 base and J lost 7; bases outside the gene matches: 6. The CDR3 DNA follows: TGTGCCAGCAGTGAAGACCCAGGGGGTAGTGGCTACACCTTC. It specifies CASSEDPGGSGYTF.

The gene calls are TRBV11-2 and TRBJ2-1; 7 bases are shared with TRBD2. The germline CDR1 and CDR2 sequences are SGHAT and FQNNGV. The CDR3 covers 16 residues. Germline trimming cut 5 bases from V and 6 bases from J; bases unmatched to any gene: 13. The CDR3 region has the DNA TGTGCCAGCAGCGGCTGGTTAACGGGAGGTGCCAATGAGCAGTTCTTC. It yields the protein CASSGWLTGGANEQFF.

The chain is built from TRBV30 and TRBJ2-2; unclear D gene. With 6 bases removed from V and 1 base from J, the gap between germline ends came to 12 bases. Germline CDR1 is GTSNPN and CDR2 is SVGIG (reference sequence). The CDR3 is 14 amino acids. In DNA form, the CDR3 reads TGTGCCTGTGCTTTTGACGGGAACACCGGGGAGCTGTTTTTT. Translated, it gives CACAFDGNTGELFF. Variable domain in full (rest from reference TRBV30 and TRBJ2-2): SQTIHQWPATLVQPVGSPLSLECTVEGTSNPNLYWYRQAAGRGLQLLFYSVGIGQISSEVPQNLSASRPQDRQFILSSKKLLLSDSGFYLCACAFDGNTGELFFGEGSRLTVL.

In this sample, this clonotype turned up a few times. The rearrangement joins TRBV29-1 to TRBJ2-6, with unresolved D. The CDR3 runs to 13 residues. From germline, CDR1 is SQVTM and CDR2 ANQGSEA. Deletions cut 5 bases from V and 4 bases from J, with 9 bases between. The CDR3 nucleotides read TGCAGCGTTTATAGGTCGGGGGCCAACGTCCTGACTTTC. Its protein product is CSVYRSGANVLTF.

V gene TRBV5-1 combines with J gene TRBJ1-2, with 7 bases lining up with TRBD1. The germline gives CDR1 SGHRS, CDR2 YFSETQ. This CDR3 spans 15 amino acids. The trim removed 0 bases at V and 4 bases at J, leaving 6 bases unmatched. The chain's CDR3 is CASSLAAGTAYGYTF. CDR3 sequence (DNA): TGCGCCAGCAGCTTGGCGGCCGGGACAGCCTATGGCTACACCTTC.

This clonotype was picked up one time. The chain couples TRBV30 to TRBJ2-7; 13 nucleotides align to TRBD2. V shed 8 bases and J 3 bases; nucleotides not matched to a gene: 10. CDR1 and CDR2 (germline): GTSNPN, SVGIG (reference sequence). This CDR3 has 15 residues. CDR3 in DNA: TGTGCCCGCCGGACTAGCGGGAGAAAATTCTACGAGCAGTACTTC. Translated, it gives CARRTSGRKFYEQYF. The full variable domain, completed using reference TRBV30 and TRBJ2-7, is SQTIHQWPATLVQPVGSPLSLECTVEGTSNPNLYWYRQAAGRGLQLLFYSVGIGQISSEVPQNLSASRPQDRQFILSSKKLLLSDSGFYLCARRTSGRKFYEQYFGPGTRLTVT.

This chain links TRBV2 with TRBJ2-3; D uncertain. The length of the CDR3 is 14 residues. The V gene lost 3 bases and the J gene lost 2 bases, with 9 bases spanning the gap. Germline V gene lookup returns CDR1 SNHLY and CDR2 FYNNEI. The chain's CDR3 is CASSENSNTDTQYF. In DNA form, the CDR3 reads TGTGCCAGCAGTGAGAACAGTAACACAGATACGCAGTATTTT.

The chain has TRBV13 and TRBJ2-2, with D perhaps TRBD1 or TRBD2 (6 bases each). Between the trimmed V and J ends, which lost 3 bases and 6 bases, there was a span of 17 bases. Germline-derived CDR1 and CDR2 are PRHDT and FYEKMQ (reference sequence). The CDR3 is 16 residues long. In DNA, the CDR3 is TGTGCCAGCAGCTTGATGGGGGGCACAAGGGCCGGGGAGCTGTTTTTT. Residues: CASSLMGGTRAGELFF.

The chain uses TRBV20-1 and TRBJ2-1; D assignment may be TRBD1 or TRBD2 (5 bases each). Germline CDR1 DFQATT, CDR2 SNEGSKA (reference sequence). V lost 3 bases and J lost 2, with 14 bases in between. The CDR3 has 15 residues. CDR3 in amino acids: CSASRGPFPYNEQFF. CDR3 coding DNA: TGCAGTGCTAGTAGGGGACCTTTCCCCTACAATGAGCAGTTCTTC.

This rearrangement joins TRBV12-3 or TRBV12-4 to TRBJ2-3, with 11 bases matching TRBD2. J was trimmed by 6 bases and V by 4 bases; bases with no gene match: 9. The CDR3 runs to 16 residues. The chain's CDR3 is CASSSSTSGSCDTQYF. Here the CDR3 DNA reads TGTGCCAGCAGTTCGAGTACTAGCGGGAGTTGCGATACGCAGTATTTT.

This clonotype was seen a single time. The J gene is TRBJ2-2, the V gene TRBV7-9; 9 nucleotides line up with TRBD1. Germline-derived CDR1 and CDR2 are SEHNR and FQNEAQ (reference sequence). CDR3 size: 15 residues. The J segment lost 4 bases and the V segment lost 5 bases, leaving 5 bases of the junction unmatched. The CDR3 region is CASSKGTGTTGELFF. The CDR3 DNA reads TGTGCCAGCAGCAAGGGGACAGGGACCACCGGGGAGCTGTTTTTT.

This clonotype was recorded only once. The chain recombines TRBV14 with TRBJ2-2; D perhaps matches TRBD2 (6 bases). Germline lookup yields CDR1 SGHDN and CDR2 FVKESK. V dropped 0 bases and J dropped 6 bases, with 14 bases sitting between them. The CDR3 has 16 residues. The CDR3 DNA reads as TGTGCCAGCAGCCAAGACAGAGGAGGGGACGCCGGGGAGCTGTTTTTT. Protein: CASSQDRGGDAGELFF.